This entry is about one T cell receptor beta chain. The extraction recovered at least 5.5 micrograms of total RNA per sample. This CDR3 comprises 13 residues. The V gene's germline CDR1 is SQVTM and CDR2 ANQGSEA. Unmatched junction bases numbered 3, after V lost 4 bases and J lost 7 bases. The sample is drawn from a study of blood T cells in healthy people across ages. The authors ran a second PCR of 7 to 11 cycles using a sample-barcoded 5' primer and a J-beta primer mix. MiXCR, applied by TCRdb to the 5' RACE reads, yields one record per CDR3 protein. The sample has fewer than 1 million distinct CDR3 sequences; 44% are singletons.

The sample consisted of blood. The TCR was taken from a man aged 55 to 70 in good health. This sequence joins TRBV29-1 and TRBJ1-6; 8 bases map to TRBD1. CDR3 protein: CSVGQGNNSPLHF. For the CDR3, the DNA is TGCAGCGTTGGACAGGGGAACAATTCACCCCTCCACTTT.